This paragraph reports one T cell receptor (beta chain). Its recognized antigen is unknown. No base quality values were provided; no much bigger clone lies one nucleotide off. The CDR3 regions of human TCRbeta chains were analyzed by immunosequencing. The study's own analysis went as follows. TCRs in the repertoires were compared against a reference library of SARS-CoV-2-specific TCRs that had been generated with the MIRA antigen-specificity platform. Breadth was defined as the fraction of unique TCRs that were SARS-CoV-2-associated. Depth was defined as the fraction of total T cells that were SARS-CoV-2-associated. Each spike-specific TCR was assigned to its reactive spike region and to a CD4 or CD8 class using the MIRA data. Log10-transformed breadth and depth values were compared by one-way ANOVA with Sidak's multiple comparisons tests. The clones in this table, taken by TCRdb from immuneACCESS, are in-frame only. Not every clone is retained; where verified, under half of the shortfall comes from an unresolved V gene, and the cause of the rest is unknown. V and J calls plus clone size are reproduced from that table; the DNA served to infer D and trimming. The sample table holds 150,000 to 200,000 clones, of which 75% to 90% were seen once. 6% to 8% of the sample goes to the ten largest clones.

The sample comes from a study of T cell responses to AZD1222 COVID-19 vaccine (dated by TCRdb to about 2021). With respect to the entire study: Because spike-specific TCR depth and breadth did not differ between the two schedules, AZD1222 recipients who got a second dose at roughly 4 weeks were pooled with those who got a second dose at roughly 12 weeks. TCR sequencing was performed for about 240 trial participants, of whom about 200 were given two doses of AZD1222 and 26 were given two doses of MenACWY control vaccine. Trial participants were enrolled into age subgroups of 18-55, 56-69 and 70-plus years, which contained about 150, 27 and 61 TCR-sequenced participants, respectively. On the study overall, not on this receptor specifically: Nearly half of unique spike-specific TCRs reportedly recognized epitopes outside regions mutated in the B.1.351 and B.1.1.7 variants. Because no day 14 peak-response samples were available, repertoires were characterized only after the peak T cell response. CD4 TCRs associated with the vaccine covered the entire spike protein, and the dominant responses were in regions 160-218 and 743-854. Spike-specific TCR breadth and depth rose significantly after two AZD1222 doses compared with day 0 and with MenACWY recipients. Only a handful of AZD1222 recipients were SARS-CoV-2 seropositive at baseline, limiting conclusions about previously exposed vaccinees. The 56-69-year group was small, and its depth increase did not reach significance, likely because of low power. Most participants were white British and females outnumbered males, and the authors suggested that clonal diversity may have been underestimated.

Read against the paper, the sample's time point label means: baseline before first vaccination. Vaccinee samples were obtained from the UK trials COV001 and COV002, which included a single-blind randomized controlled phase 2/3 trial of AZD1222 (ChAdOx1 nCoV-19) in healthy adults. Trial participant PBMC samples were collected at day 0 and day 28 after the second dose for TCRbeta chain sequencing. Reading from cysteine to phenylalanine, the CDR3 counts 14 amino acids. Only CDR3 DNA remains: 42 bases, in frame from the first base. For this chain, trimming is 3 bases at the V end and 8 bases at the J end, and the number of junction bases without a gene match is 8. The CDR1 and CDR2 encoded by the germline V gene (reference sequence) are DFQATT and SNEGSKA.

The source was peripheral blood, collected on day 0 of AZD1222 vaccination. This clonotype originated in an adult in good health. The rearrangement joined TRBV20-1 to TRBJ2-1, with 9 junctional bases fitting TRBD2. The CDR3 protein: CSASWLAGRHEQFF. The DNA sequence is given as TGCAGTGCTAGTTGGCTAGCGGGGAGGCATGAGCAGTTCTTC.